This is a list of T cell receptor beta chains from one sample in a study of blood T cell repertoires in COVID-19. This table comes from immunoSEQ multiplex PCR, and its TCRdb copy is limited to in-frame clones, with some not included. The sample consists of roughly 250,000 clones, 75% to 95% of them appearing once. Sequencing input: peripheral blood. The source is a person between 18 and 35 years old with COVID-19, enrolled during active disease. Both conserved end residues are part of each CDR3. A D gene is named only where the DNA matches it firmly. The size field is filled for only some rows; it gives once, few, many or a size class.

clone_size,cdr3_length,j_call,v_call,d_call,cdr3_aa,cdr3_nt
-,14,TRBJ2-1,TRBV11-1,-,CASSLAAVNNEQFF,TGTGCCAGCAGCTTAGCGGCGGTGAACAATGAGCAGTTCTTC
-,18,TRBJ2-1,TRBV4-2,TRBD2,CASSQESVGLARFHEQFF,TGTGCCAGCAGCCAAGAAAGTGTCGGACTAGCGCGATTCCATGAGCAGTTCTTC
-,15,TRBJ2-1,TRBV9,TRBD2,CASSVGAGVQNEQFF,TGTGCCAGCAGCGTAGGAGCGGGAGTTCAGAATGAGCAGTTCTTC
-,14,TRBJ1-4,TRBV5-1,-,CASSLGLKNEKLFF,TGCGCCAGCAGCTTGGGGCTGAAAAATGAAAAACTGTTTTTT
few,15,TRBJ1-4,TRBV7-2,TRBD1,CASSLQGTGKEKLFF,TGTGCCAGCAGCTTACAGGGGACAGGGAAGGAAAAACTGTTTTTT
-,13,TRBJ2-5,TRBV5-1,TRBD2,CASRPLAGETQYF,TGCGCCAGTCGGCCGTTAGCGGGGGAGACCCAGTACTTC
-,15,TRBJ2-7,TRBV9,TRBD2,CASSASGTRAYEQYF,TGTGCCAGCAGCGCATCCGGGACTAGGGCCTACGAGCAGTACTTC
-,15,TRBJ1-5,TRBV6-5,-,CASSYWTDGRQPQHF,TGTGCCAGCAGTTACTGGACAGACGGTCGGCAGCCCCAGCATTTT
-,14,TRBJ2-7,TRBV27,TRBD2,CASSPTASGYEQYF,TGTGCCAGCAGCCCCACGGCTAGCGGCTACGAGCAGTACTTC
-,16,TRBJ1-5,TRBV4-1,-,CASSRSTLTGFEPQHF,TGCGCCAGCAGCCGAAGTACGCTTACAGGCTTCGAGCCCCAGCATTTT
once,16,TRBJ1-4,TRBV5-5,-,CASSLEWAQGGEKLFF,TGTGCCAGCAGCTTGGAGTGGGCACAGGGAGGGGAAAAACTGTTTTTT
-,15,TRBJ2-7,TRBV5-5,TRBD1,CASSLNTGGPYEQYF,TGTGCCAGCAGCTTGAACACAGGGGGTCCCTACGAGCAGTACTTC
-,10,TRBJ2-1,TRBV30,-,CARGEVEQFF,TGTGCCCGAGGGGAGGTGGAGCAGTTCTTC
-,16,TRBJ2-3,TRBV30,TRBD1,CAWSVGTGLVTDTQYF,TGTGCCTGGAGTGTAGGGACAGGGCTAGTAACAGATACGCAGTATTTT
-,14,TRBJ2-7,TRBV9,-,CASSPGQIRYEQYF,TGTGCCAGCAGTCCAGGACAGATCCGCTACGAGCAGTACTTC
few,16,TRBJ1-5,TRBV4-1,-,CASSYDTTNSNQPQHF,TGCGCCAGCAGCTACGACACCACCAATAGCAATCAGCCCCAGCATTTT
-,17,TRBJ1-5,TRBV4-1,-,CASSQDSPEYSNQPQHF,TGCGCCAGCAGCCAAGATTCCCCAGAATATAGCAATCAGCCCCAGCATTTT
-,14,TRBJ1-2,TRBV6-5,TRBD1,CASSSLTGKRGYTF,TGTGCCAGCAGTTCTCTGACAGGGAAACGTGGCTACACCTTC
once,13,TRBJ2-2,TRBV6-7,TRBD1,CASPTGLTGELFF,TGTGCCAGCCCGACAGGGCTCACCGGGGAGCTGTTTTTT
once,13,TRBJ2-7,TRBV29-1,-,CSVGEDSGYEQYF,TGCAGCGTTGGTGAGGACTCCGGCTACGAGCAGTACTTC
once,14,TRBJ2-3,TRBV5-4,-,CASSWGRAPDTQYF,TGTGCCAGCAGTTGGGGCAGGGCTCCAGATACGCAGTATTTT
once,13,TRBJ2-1,TRBV2,TRBD2,CASRRLAGSSQFF,TGTGCCAGCAGAAGGCTAGCGGGAAGTTCGCAGTTCTTC
-,14,TRBJ1-6,TRBV25-1,-,CASTEQGGGSPLHF,TGTGCCAGCACCGAACAGGGAGGGGGATCACCCCTCCACTTT
once,16,TRBJ2-1,TRBV3-1/TRBV3-2,TRBD2,CASSQGPGGSGNEQFF,TGTGCCAGCAGCCAAGGGCCGGGAGGATCGGGCAATGAGCAGTTCTTC
-,15,TRBJ1-6,TRBV4-3,TRBD1,CASSAYGDRVLGLHF,TGCGCCAGCAGCGCCTACGGGGACAGGGTCCTCGGCCTCCACTTT
-,15,TRBJ1-4,TRBV29-1,TRBD1,CSVGQGSSTNEKLFF,TGCAGCGTTGGACAGGGAAGTTCAACTAATGAAAAACTGTTTTTT
-,15,TRBJ1-5,TRBV21-1,-,CASSKVVTAWQPQHF,TGTGCCAGCAGCAAAGTGGTGACAGCTTGGCAGCCCCAGCATTTT
once,14,TRBJ2-5,TRBV5-1,-,CASSFGASQETQYF,TGCGCCAGCAGCTTTGGTGCGTCACAAGAGACCCAGTACTTC
-,14,TRBJ1-2,TRBV3-1/TRBV3-2,-,CASSQAQSGNGYTF,TGTGCCAGCAGCCAAGCTCAGTCAGGGAATGGCTACACCTTC
-,15,TRBJ2-3,TRBV4-1,-,CASSPAAGGTDTQYF,TGCGCCAGCAGCCCCGCAGCGGGTGGCACAGATACGCAGTATTTT
-,15,TRBJ1-4,TRBV5-6,TRBD1,CASSLTSAGGEKLFF,TGTGCCAGCAGTTTGACTTCCGCAGGGGGTGAAAAACTGTTTTTT
-,15,TRBJ2-2,TRBV5-5,-,CASSLYQGGYGELFF,TGTGCCAGCAGCTTGTACCAGGGGGGATACGGGGAGCTGTTTTTT
-,16,TRBJ2-1,TRBV24-1,TRBD2,CATSDPLAGGYNEQFF,TGTGCCACCAGTGACCCGCTAGCGGGAGGGTACAATGAGCAGTTCTTC
-,14,TRBJ1-4,TRBV6-5,TRBD1,CASGGQARREKLFF,TGTGCCAGCGGGGGACAGGCAAGGCGGGAAAAACTGTTTTTT
few,13,TRBJ1-2,TRBV7-3,-,CASSSMGGSGYTF,TGTGCCAGCAGCTCGATGGGGGGGAGCGGCTACACCTTC
-,17,TRBJ2-7,TRBV13,TRBD2,CASSLGASGALPYEQYF,TGTGCCAGCAGCTTAGGTGCTAGCGGCGCTCTCCCCTACGAGCAGTACTTC
-,13,TRBJ2-2,TRBV5-5,-,CASSSYNTGELFF,TGTGCCAGCAGCTCCTATAACACCGGGGAGCTGTTTTTT
-,12,TRBJ2-5,TRBV28,-,CASSHEGETQYF,TGTGCCAGCAGTCACGAGGGAGAGACCCAGTACTTC
-,13,TRBJ2-7,TRBV27,-,CASSLSGPVEQYF,TGTGCCAGCAGTTTATCGGGCCCTGTCGAGCAGTACTTC
-,16,TRBJ1-5,TRBV6-2/TRBV6-3,-,CASSYSGHESNQPQHF,TGTGCCAGCAGTTACTCGGGGCATGAGAGCAATCAGCCCCAGCATTTT
-,12,TRBJ2-3,TRBV10-1,TRBD1,CASSGTEDTQYF,TGCGCCAGTTCCGGGACAGAAGATACGCAGTATTTT
-,15,TRBJ2-1,TRBV30,TRBD2,CAWSIGLAGYNEQFF,TGTGCCTGGAGTATTGGACTAGCGGGGTACAATGAGCAGTTCTTC
-,12,TRBJ2-1,TRBV27,-,CASSWGPNEQFF,TGTGCCAGCAGCTGGGGCCCTAATGAGCAGTTCTTC
-,14,TRBJ1-2,TRBV9,TRBD1,CASSAWTGDYGYTF,TGTGCCAGCAGCGCTTGGACAGGGGATTATGGCTACACCTTC
once,16,TRBJ2-1,TRBV19,TRBD2,CASSISTSGSYREQFF,TGTGCCAGTAGTATTTCGACTAGCGGGAGTTACCGGGAGCAGTTCTTC
-,15,TRBJ2-7,TRBV28,TRBD1,CASSPAGQGVHEQYF,TGTGCCAGCAGTCCCGCGGGACAGGGGGTCCACGAGCAGTACTTC
-,14,TRBJ1-1,TRBV5-1,-,CASSLGQTNTEAFF,TGCGCCAGCAGCCTGGGACAAACGAACACTGAAGCTTTCTTT
-,14,TRBJ2-7,TRBV6-2/TRBV6-3,TRBD2,CASSYLAGEGEQYF,TGTGCCAGCAGTTACCTCGCGGGAGAAGGGGAGCAGTACTTC
-,16,TRBJ2-3,TRBV19,-,CASSIEARSYTDTQYF,TGTGCCAGTAGTATAGAGGCTAGAAGTTACACAGATACGCAGTATTTT
-,15,TRBJ2-6,TRBV10-3,-,CAIRSLETGANVLTF,TGTGCCATCAGGAGTCTCGAGACTGGGGCCAACGTCCTGACTTTC
-,15,TRBJ2-5,TRBV19,TRBD2,CASRSGTNLVGTQYF,TGTGCCAGTAGAAGCGGGACGAATCTTGTTGGGACCCAGTACTTC
-,14,TRBJ1-5,TRBV4-1,-,CASSQLQGGQPQHF,TGCGCCAGCAGCCAACTACAGGGTGGGCAGCCCCAGCATTTT
-,17,TRBJ2-7,TRBV12-1,-,CASSSPGAGGFPYEQYF,TGTGCCAGCAGCTCCCCAGGGGCGGGGGGATTCCCCTACGAGCAGTACTTC